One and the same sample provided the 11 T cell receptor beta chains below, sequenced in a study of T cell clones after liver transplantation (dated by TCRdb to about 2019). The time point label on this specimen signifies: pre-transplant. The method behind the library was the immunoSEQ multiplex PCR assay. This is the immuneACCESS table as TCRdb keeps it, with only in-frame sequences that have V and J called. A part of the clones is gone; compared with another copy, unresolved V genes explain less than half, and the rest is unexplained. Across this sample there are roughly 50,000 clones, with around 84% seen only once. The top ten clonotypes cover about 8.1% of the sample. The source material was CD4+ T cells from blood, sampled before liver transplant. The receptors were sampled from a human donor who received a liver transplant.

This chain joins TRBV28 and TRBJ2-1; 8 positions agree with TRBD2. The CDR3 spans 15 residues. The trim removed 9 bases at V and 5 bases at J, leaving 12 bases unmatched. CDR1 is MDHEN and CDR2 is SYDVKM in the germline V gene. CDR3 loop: CASSQAGERDNEQFF. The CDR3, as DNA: TGTGCCAGTTCTCAAGCGGGAGAAAGGGACAATGAGCAGTTCTTC.

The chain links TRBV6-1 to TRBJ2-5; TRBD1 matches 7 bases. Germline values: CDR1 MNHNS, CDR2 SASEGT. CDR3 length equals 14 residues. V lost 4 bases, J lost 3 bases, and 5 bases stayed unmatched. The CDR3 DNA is TGTGCCAGCAGTGGGTCGGGACAGAAAGAGACCCAGTACTTC. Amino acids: CASSGSGQKETQYF.

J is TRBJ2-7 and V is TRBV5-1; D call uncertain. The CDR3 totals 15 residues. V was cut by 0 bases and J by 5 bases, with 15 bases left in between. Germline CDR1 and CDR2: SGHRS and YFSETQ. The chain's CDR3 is CASSLVLSRFHEQYF. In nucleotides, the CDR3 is TGCGCCAGCAGCTTGGTTCTCAGTCGATTCCACGAGCAGTACTTC.

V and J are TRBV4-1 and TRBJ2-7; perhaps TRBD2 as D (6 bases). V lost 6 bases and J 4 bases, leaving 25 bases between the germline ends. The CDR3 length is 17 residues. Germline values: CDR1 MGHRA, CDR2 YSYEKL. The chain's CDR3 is CASRKRRMEGKEYEQYF. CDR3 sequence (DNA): TGCGCCAGCAGAAAGAGGAGGATGGAGGGGAAGGAGTACGAGCAGTACTTC.

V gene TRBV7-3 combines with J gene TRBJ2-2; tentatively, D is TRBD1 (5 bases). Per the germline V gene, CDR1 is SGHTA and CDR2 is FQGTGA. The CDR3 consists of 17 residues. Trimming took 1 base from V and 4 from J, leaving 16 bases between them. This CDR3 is CASSLKVTDRGTGELFF. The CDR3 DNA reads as TGTGCCAGCAGCTTAAAGGTCACCGACAGAGGCACCGGGGAGCTGTTTTTT.

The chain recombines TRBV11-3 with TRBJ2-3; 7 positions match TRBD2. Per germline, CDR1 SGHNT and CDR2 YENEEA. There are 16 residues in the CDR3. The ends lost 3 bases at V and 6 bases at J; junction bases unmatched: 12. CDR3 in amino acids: CASSFGGRASVDTQYF. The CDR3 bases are TGTGCCAGCAGCTTCGGTGGGAGGGCCTCGGTTGATACGCAGTATTTT. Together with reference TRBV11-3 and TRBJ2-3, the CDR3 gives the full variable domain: EAGVVQSPRYKIIEKKQPVAFWCNPISGHNTLYWYLQNLGQGPELLIRYENEEAVDDSQLPKDRFSAERLKGVDSTLKIQPAELGDSAVYLCASSFGGRASVDTQYFGPGTRLTVL.

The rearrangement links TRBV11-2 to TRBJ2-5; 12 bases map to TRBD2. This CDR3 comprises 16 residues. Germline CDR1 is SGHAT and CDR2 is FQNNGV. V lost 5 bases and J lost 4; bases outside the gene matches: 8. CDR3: CASSATTSGRRETQYF. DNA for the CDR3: TGTGCCAGCAGCGCTACGACTAGCGGGAGAAGAGAGACCCAGTACTTC.

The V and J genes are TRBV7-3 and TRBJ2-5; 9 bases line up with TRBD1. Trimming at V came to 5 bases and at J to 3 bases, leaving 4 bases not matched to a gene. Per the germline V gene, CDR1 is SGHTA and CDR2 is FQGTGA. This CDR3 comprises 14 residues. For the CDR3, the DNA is TGTGCCAGCAGCGTCCGGGACAGGGAAGAGACCCAGTACTTC. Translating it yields CASSVRDREETQYF.

DNA for the CDR3: TGTGCCAGCAGTTTATCTCTAGCGGGAGTCGAGCAGTACTTC. This translates into CASSLSLAGVEQYF. The V gene is TRBV28, the J gene TRBJ2-7, with 10 positions matching TRBD2. V lost 1 base to trimming and J lost 6 bases; unmatched junction nucleotides: 3. This CDR3 is built from 14 residues. Germline V gene lookup returns CDR1 MDHEN and CDR2 SYDVKM.

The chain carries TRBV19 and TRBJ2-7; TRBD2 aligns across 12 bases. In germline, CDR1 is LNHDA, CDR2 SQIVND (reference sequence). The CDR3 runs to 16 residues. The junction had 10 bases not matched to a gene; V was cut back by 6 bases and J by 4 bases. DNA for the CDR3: TGTGCCAGTAGGTCACGAAGGACTAGCGGGATATACGAGCAGTACTTC. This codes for CASRSRRTSGIYEQYF.

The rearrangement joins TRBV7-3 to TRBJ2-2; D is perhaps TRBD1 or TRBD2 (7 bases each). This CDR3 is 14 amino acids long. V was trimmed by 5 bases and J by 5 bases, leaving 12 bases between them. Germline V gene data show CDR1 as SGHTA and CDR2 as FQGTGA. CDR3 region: CASSRQGLTGELFF. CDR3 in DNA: TGTGCCAGCAGCCGACAGGGACTAACCGGGGAGCTGTTTTTT.